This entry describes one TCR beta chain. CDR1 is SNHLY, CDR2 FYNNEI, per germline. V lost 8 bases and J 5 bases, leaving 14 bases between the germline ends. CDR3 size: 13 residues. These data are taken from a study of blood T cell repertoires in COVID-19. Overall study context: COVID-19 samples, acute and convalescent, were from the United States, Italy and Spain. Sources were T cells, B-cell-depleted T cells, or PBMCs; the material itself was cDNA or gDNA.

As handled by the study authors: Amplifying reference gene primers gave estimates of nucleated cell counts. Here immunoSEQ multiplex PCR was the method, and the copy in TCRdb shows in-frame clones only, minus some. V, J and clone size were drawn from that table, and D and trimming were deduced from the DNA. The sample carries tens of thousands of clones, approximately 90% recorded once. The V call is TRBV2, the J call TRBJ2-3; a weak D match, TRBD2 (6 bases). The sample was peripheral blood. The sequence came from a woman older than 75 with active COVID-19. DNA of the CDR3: TGTGCCAGCGCCGGGGATAGCGGAGATACGCAGTATTTT. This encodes CASAGDSGDTQYF.